This TCR beta chain was profiled in a study of OX40 agonist ivuxolimab in advanced cancers. CDR3 length: 14 amino acids. The V and J ends lost 4 bases and 6 bases respectively, with 14 bases between them. Germline CDR1 MDHEN, CDR2 SYDVKM. Data came from immunoSEQ multiplex PCR; TCRdb stores just in-frame clones and leaves some out. The table has fewer than 70,000 clones, around 84% seen once. Study observations and caveats: Fewer expanded clones were found on average in CD4+ than in CD8+ T cells. Both blood CD4+ and CD8+ T cells showed clonal growth by week 6 at 0.1 to 3.0 mg/kg. Low normalized T-cell clonal expansion also characterized some of the nonresponders.

With regard to this clone: Its antigen is unidentified.

This chain uses TRBV28 with TRBJ2-3, with D perhaps assigned TRBD1 or TRBD2 (5 bases each). The sample was CD4+ or CD8+ T cells sorted from blood, taken in a trial of the OX40 agonist ivuxolimab. The clonotype was recovered from an adult with an advanced solid tumor such as melanoma, head and neck, liver or kidney cancer. The CDR3, as DNA: TGTGCCAGCAGTTCGCCCCTAGAGGGGGATACGCAGTATTTT. Translating it yields CASSSPLEGDTQYF.